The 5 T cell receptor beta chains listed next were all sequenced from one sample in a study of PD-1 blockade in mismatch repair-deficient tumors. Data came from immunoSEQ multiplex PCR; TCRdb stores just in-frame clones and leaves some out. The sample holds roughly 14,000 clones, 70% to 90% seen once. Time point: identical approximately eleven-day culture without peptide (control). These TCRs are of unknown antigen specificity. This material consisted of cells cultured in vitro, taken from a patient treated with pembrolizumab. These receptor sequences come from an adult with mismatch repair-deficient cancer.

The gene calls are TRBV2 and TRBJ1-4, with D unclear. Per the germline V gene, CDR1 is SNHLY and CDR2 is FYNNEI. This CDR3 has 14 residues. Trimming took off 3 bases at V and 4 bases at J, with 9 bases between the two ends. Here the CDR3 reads CASSEQRLNEKLFF. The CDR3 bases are TGTGCCAGCAGTGAGCAGCGCCTTAATGAAAAACTGTTTTTT.

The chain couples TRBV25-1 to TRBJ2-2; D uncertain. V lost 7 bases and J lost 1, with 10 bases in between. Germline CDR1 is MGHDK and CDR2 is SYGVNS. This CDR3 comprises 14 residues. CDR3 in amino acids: CASIYLGNTGELFF. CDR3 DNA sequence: TGTGCCAGCATTTATTTAGGGAACACCGGGGAGCTGTTTTTT.

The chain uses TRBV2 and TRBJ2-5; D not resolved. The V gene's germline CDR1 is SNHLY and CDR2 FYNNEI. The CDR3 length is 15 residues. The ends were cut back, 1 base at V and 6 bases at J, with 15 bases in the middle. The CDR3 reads CASSEDPSSPQTQYF. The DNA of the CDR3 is TGTGCCAGCAGTGAAGATCCCAGTTCCCCCCAGACCCAGTACTTC.

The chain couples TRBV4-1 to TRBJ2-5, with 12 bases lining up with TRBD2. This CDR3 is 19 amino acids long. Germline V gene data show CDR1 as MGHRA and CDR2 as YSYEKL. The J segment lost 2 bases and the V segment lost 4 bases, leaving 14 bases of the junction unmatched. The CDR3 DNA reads TGCGCCAGCAGCCCCCGGACAGGCCGACTAGCGGGGGTTCAAGAGACCCAGTACTTC. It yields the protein CASSPRTGRLAGVQETQYF.

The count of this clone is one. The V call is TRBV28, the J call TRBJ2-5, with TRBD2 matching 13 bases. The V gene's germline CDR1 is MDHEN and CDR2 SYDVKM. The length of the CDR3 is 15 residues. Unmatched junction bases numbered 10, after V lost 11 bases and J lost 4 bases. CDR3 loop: CAWGRTSGSGETQYF. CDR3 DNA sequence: TGTGCCTGGGGTCGGACTAGCGGGAGTGGAGAGACCCAGTACTTC.